Listed here is a single T cell receptor (beta chain). The sample is drawn from a study of OX40 agonist ivuxolimab in advanced cancers. The CDR3 is made up of 15 amino acids. Germline V gives CDR1 SNHLY, CDR2 FYNNEI. The J segment lost 6 bases and the V segment lost 2 bases, leaving 6 bases of the junction unmatched. Measured with immunoSEQ multiplex PCR; TCRdb has only the in-frame clones, and not every one. The table records about 82,000 clones, 75% to 90% of them present only once. Sampling of blood occurred at baseline, cycle 4 day 1, and cycle 7 day 1. The sequence was collected from an adult with an advanced solid tumor such as melanoma, head and neck, liver or kidney cancer. This sequence joins TRBV2 and TRBJ1-5, with 8 bases fitting TRBD1. Source: CD4+ or CD8+ T cells sorted from blood, taken in a trial of the OX40 agonist ivuxolimab. The chain's CDR3 is CASSEIQGGGQPQHF. The CDR3, as DNA: TGTGCCAGCAGTGAAATACAGGGGGGCGGTCAGCCCCAGCATTTT.